What follows are 3 T cell receptor beta chains derived from one specimen sequenced in a study of identical twins. TCRdb called the 5' RACE reads again in MiXCR, with one record for every CDR3 protein. The sample consists of 1,800,000 or so distinct CDR3 sequences, 32% of them appearing once. What was sequenced was cord blood. The receptors stem from a newborn girl in good health.

The V gene is TRBV5-1, the J gene TRBJ1-2; D possibly corresponds to TRBD1 (6 bases). The V end was cut by 4 bases, the J end by 8 bases, with 18 bases between. Germline lookup yields CDR1 SGHRS and CDR2 YFSETQ. The CDR3 consists of 14 residues. The CDR3 loop reads CASSRGTIPEGYTF. CDR3 in DNA: TGCGCCAGCAGCAGGGGGACAATTCCAGAAGGCTACACCTTC.

V is TRBV4-1 and J is TRBJ1-2, with 7 bases lining up with TRBD1. V gave up 0 bases and J gave up 8 bases; unmatched junction bases: 6. CDR3 length: 14 amino acids. CDR1 is MGHRA, CDR2 YSYEKL, per germline. This CDR3 reads CASSQESRGRGYTF. The CDR3 region has the DNA TGCGCCAGCAGCCAAGAATCCAGGGGGAGAGGCTACACCTTC.

To note about this clonotype: A single base separates this from a much larger clone, so it may be a read error. The chain carries TRBV5-1 and TRBJ2-3; no reliable D call. CDR3 length: 15 residues. From germline, CDR1 is SGHRS and CDR2 YFSETQ. The CDR3 reads CASSPNPVSPDAQYF. The CDR3 DNA reads TGCGCCAGCAGCCCAAACCCCGTCTCGCCAGATGCGCAGTATTTT.